This record concerns one TCR beta chain sequence. The sample comes from a study of shared clonotypes between healthy human individuals. Study overall: Each donor's CD4 naive and CD4 memory cells filled three plates apiece, CD8 naive two, and CD8 memory one.

The repertoire was sequenced with immunoSEQ multiplex PCR; TCRdb's copy has only in-frame clones and lacks some. Of some 1.1 million clones listed, approximately 80% are singletons. Per the germline V gene, CDR1 is MDHEN and CDR2 is SYDVKM. V shed 5 bases, J shed 3 bases, and the junction held 12 bases outside the gene matches. CDR3 length: 16 amino acids. The specimen sequenced was memory CD4+ T cells from PBMCs. Subset denoted: CD45RA-negative fraction. The chain has TRBV28 and TRBJ1-2; 7 bases are a match to TRBD1. The clonotype comes from a man between 18 and 29 years old in good health. Some clones in this sample may be carry-over from other donors' samples. The CDR3 bases are TGTGCCAGCAGTACTCCCGGTAGGGGGCTGTACTATGGCTACACCTTC. Its translation: CASSTPGRGLYYGYTF.